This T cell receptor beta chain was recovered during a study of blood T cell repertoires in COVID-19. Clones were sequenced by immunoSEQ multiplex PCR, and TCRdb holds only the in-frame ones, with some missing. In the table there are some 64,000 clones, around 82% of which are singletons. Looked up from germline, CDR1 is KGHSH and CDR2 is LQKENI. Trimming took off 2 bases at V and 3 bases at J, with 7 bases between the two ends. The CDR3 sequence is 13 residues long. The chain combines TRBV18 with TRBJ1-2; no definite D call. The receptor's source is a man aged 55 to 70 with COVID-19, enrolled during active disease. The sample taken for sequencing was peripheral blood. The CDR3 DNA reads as TGTGCCAGCTCACCAAGGCAGGACTATGGCTACACCTTC. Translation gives CASSPRQDYGYTF.